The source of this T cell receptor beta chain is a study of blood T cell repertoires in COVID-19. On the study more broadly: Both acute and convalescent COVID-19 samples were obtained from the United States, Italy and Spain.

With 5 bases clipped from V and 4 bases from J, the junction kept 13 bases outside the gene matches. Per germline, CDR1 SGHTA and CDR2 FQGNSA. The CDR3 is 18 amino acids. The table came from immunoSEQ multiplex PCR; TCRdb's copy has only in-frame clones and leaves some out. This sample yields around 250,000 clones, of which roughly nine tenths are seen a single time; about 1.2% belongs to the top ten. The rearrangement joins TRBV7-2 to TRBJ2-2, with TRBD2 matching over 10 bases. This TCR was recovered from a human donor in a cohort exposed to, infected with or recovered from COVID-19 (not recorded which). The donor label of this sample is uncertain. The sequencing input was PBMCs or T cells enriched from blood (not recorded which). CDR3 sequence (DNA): TGTGCCAGCAGCGTGAGACTAGCGGGTCGTACTTTCACCGGGGAGCTGTTTTTT. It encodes CASSVRLAGRTFTGELFF.